These 28 T cell receptor beta chains originate from one sample sequenced in a study of blood T cell repertoires in COVID-19. The method was immunoSEQ multiplex PCR; TCRdb's version includes in-frame clones alone and lacks a portion of them. The sample shows 40,000 to 50,000 clones, about 82% of them seen only once. The specimen sequenced was peripheral blood. These receptors were taken from a man aged 45-60 years with active COVID-19.

The chain combines TRBV27 with TRBJ1-2; D perhaps matches TRBD1 (6 bases). Germline lookup yields CDR1 MNHEY and CDR2 SMNVEV (reference sequence). Trimming pared 4 bases from V and 8 bases from J, leaving 17 bases between. The CDR3 has 14 amino acids. The CDR3 bases are TGTGCCAGCAGTTCGGTGGACAGACCATGGGGCTACACCTTC. Translating it yields CASSSVDRPWGYTF.

The CDR3 region is CASSLEWWGGFLETQYF. CDR3 coding DNA: TGTGCCAGCAGCTTGGAATGGTGGGGGGGCTTCCTAGAGACCCAGTACTTC. This chain connects TRBV5-5 to TRBJ2-5; a possible D gene is TRBD2 (7 bases). CDR3 length: 17 residues. Germline lookup yields CDR1 SGHKS and CDR2 YYEKEE (reference sequence). The V and J ends lost 0 bases and 4 bases respectively, with 19 bases between them. The entire variable domain, with the rest obtained from reference TRBV5-5 and TRBJ2-5, is as follows: DAGVTQSPTHLIKTRGQQVTLRCSPISGHKSVSWYQQVLGQGPQFIFQYYEKEERGRGNFPDRFSARQFPNYSSELNVNALLLGDSALYLCASSLEWWGGFLETQYFGPGTRLLVL.

The chain carries TRBV6-5 and TRBJ1-1, with D possibly TRBD1 on 5 matching bases. V lost 5 bases and J 4 bases, leaving 11 bases between the germline ends. Germline V gives CDR1 MNHEY, CDR2 SVGAGI. CDR3 length: 13 amino acids. CDR3 sequence reads: CASSTRQGTEAFF. CDR3 nucleotide sequence: TGTGCCAGCAGTACTCGGCAGGGCACTGAAGCTTTCTTT.

This clone has just a few counts. The chain couples TRBV4-1 to TRBJ2-2; 7 bases are a match to TRBD2. Germline lookup yields CDR1 MGHRA and CDR2 YSYEKL. The CDR3 is 14 residues long. Trimming at V came to 8 bases and at J to 0 bases, leaving 3 bases not matched to a gene. The CDR3 bases are TGCGCCAGCCGCCGGGGGGCGAACACCGGGGAGCTGTTTTTT. Translated: CASRRGANTGELFF.

J is TRBJ2-1 and V is TRBV19; 9 bases line up with TRBD1. The CDR3 is 16 residues long. CDR1 is LNHDA, CDR2 SQIVND, per germline (reference sequence). After removal of 3 bases from V and 10 bases from J, the junction contained 13 bases not matched to a gene. CDR3 sequence reads: CASSILYGTGSAEQFF. In DNA, the CDR3 is TGTGCCAGTAGTATTCTCTATGGGACAGGGTCCGCCGAGCAGTTCTTC.

J is TRBJ2-1 and V is TRBV9; 10 nucleotides line up with TRBD2. The CDR3 is 15 residues long. The V gene's germline CDR1 is SGDLS and CDR2 YYNGEE. Trimming at V came to 0 bases and at J to 4 bases, leaving 1 base not matched to a gene. This chain's CDR3 is CASSVEGLAYNEQFF. The DNA of the CDR3 is TGTGCCAGCAGCGTAGAGGGACTAGCGTACAATGAGCAGTTCTTC.

The count of this clone is one. This chain connects TRBV5-1 to TRBJ1-5, with TRBD1 matching over 10 bases. The CDR3 totals 15 residues. Germline loops: CDR1 SGHRS, CDR2 YFSETQ. V dropped 4 bases and J dropped 5; count of bases not matched to a gene: 6. CDR3 residues: CASSPDRGWDQPQHF. The CDR3 nucleotides read TGCGCCAGCAGCCCGGACAGGGGGTGGGATCAGCCCCAGCATTTT.

This clone has more than one count but fewer than ten. The V and J genes are TRBV24-1 and TRBJ1-5, with TRBD1 matching over 8 bases. The CDR3 sequence is 16 residues long. The germline gives CDR1 KGHDR, CDR2 SFDVKD. With 2 bases clipped from V and 4 bases from J, the junction kept 6 bases outside the gene matches. In nucleotides, the CDR3 is TGTGCCACCAGTGATTCACACAGGGGGTGGAATCAGCCCCAGCATTTT. Protein sequence: CATSDSHRGWNQPQHF.

The J gene is TRBJ1-1, the V gene TRBV9; D unclear. The CDR3 extends over 13 amino acids. V shed 0 bases and J shed 8 bases, with 11 bases lying between them. The germline V gene encodes CDR1 SGDLS and CDR2 YYNGEE. CDR3 in DNA: TGTGCCAGCAGCGTAGAGTCGGCGGGGGAAGCTTTCTTT. Protein: CASSVESAGEAFF.

This clone was detected once. The V and J genes are TRBV6-5 and TRBJ1-5; D not resolved. V lost 0 bases and J lost 5, with 8 bases in between. CDR1 and CDR2 (germline): MNHEY, SVGAGI. This CDR3 has 14 residues. Here the CDR3 DNA reads TGTGCCAGCAGTTACTCAGCGAAATATCAGCCCCAGCATTTT. Its translation is CASSYSAKYQPQHF.

The chain joins TRBV6-1 to TRBJ2-2, with a weak D call TRBD2 (7 bases). The CDR3 runs 17 residues. CDR1 is MNHNS, CDR2 SASEGT, per germline. V dropped 1 base and J dropped 1 base, with 13 bases sitting between them. In nucleotides, the CDR3 is TGTGCCAGCAGTGAAGTGTTAGGGGGGGGGAACACCGGGGAGCTGTTTTTT. This codes for CASSEVLGGGNTGELFF.

The chain has TRBV24-1 and TRBJ1-2; TRBD1 matches at 10 bases. This CDR3 comprises 15 residues. The germline gives CDR1 KGHDR, CDR2 SFDVKD. Trimming at V came to 4 bases and at J to 7 bases, leaving 8 bases not matched to a gene. The CDR3 reads CATSDPRTGGSGYTF. CDR3 DNA: TGTGCCACCAGTGACCCCCGGACAGGGGGAAGTGGCTACACCTTC.

This chain links TRBV2 with TRBJ2-7; D gene uncertain. The ends were cut back, 3 bases at V and 1 base at J, with 10 bases in the middle. This CDR3 comprises 14 residues. CDR1 is SNHLY and CDR2 is FYNNEI in the germline V gene. The CDR3: CASSDRQDSYEQYF. The CDR3 DNA follows: TGTGCCAGCAGTGATCGGCAGGATTCCTACGAGCAGTACTTC.

The chain uses TRBV9 and TRBJ1-1; 8 bases map to TRBD1. V was pared by 0 bases and J by 11 bases, with 6 bases of the junction left unmatched. Germline lookup yields CDR1 SGDLS and CDR2 YYNGEE. CDR3 length: 13 amino acids. The CDR3 DNA sequence: TGTGCCAGCAGCGTAGTGGACAGGGTCCAGGCTTTCTTT. Its protein product is CASSVVDRVQAFF.

This rearrangement joins TRBV5-1 to TRBJ2-5, with 7 bases aligning to TRBD1. The CDR3 spans 18 residues. V was pared by 4 bases and J by 1 base, with 16 bases of the junction left unmatched. Germline V gives CDR1 SGHRS, CDR2 YFSETQ. The CDR3 DNA is TGCGCCAGCAGCCCCGTACGGGCGGCAGGGGGTATCCAAGAGACCCAGTACTTC. Translation: CASSPVRAAGGIQETQYF.

The chain combines TRBV28 with TRBJ1-2; D remains ambiguous. The CDR3 length is 11 residues. Trimming pared 8 bases from V and 1 base from J, leaving 5 bases between. Germline CDR1 reads MDHEN; CDR2 reads SYDVKM. CDR3 sequence reads: CASFSNYGYTF. CDR3 nucleotide sequence: TGTGCCAGCTTTAGTAACTATGGCTACACCTTC.

This chain links TRBV27 with TRBJ2-2; TRBD2 matches at 9 bases. The CDR3 extends over 14 amino acids. V dropped 8 bases and J dropped 4; count of bases not matched to a gene: 5. From germline, CDR1 is MNHEY and CDR2 SMNVEV (reference sequence). DNA of the CDR3: TGTGCCAGCCTCGCGGGGGGGCGCACCGGGGAGCTGTTTTTT. Protein product: CASLAGGRTGELFF.

The V call is TRBV7-9, the J call TRBJ1-6; D is uncertain. The germline V gene has CDR1 SEHNR and CDR2 FQNEAQ (reference sequence). V dropped 3 bases and J dropped 10 bases, with 10 bases sitting between them. This CDR3 spans 13 amino acids. CDR3 nucleotides: TGTGCCAGCAGCTTCGCCCAGAACTCACCCCTCCACTTT. This codes for CASSFAQNSPLHF. Full variable domain (outside the CDR3, taken from reference TRBV7-9 and TRBJ1-6): DTGVSQNPRHKITKRGQNVTFRCDPISEHNRLYWYRQTLGQGPEFLTYFQNEAQLEKSRLLSDRFSAERPKGSFSTLEIQRTEQGDSAMYLCASSFAQNSPLHFGNGTRLTVT.

The V call is TRBV20-1, the J call TRBJ2-7; D might be TRBD1 (6 bases). V lost 7 bases, J lost 5 bases, and 6 bases lay in between. This CDR3 has 9 amino acids. CDR1 and CDR2 (germline): DFQATT, SNEGSKA (reference sequence). The CDR3 loop reads CSDRDEQYF. The DNA of the CDR3 is TGCAGTGACAGGGACGAGCAGTACTTC.

The CDR3 sequence is CASIGQQGPNEQYF. In nucleotides, the CDR3 is TGTGCCAGCATCGGCCAACAGGGCCCCAACGAGCAGTACTTC. The genes are TRBV28 and TRBJ2-7; D perhaps matches TRBD1 (6 bases). This CDR3 is 14 amino acids long. Germline V gene sequence: CDR1 MDHEN, CDR2 SYDVKM. Trimming cost V 7 bases and J 5 bases, with 18 bases left between them.

This clone appeared a few times. The chain carries TRBV7-2 and TRBJ1-1; D gene unclear. Germline assignment: CDR1 SGHTA and CDR2 FQGNSA. This CDR3 has 12 amino acids. V lost 2 bases and J 1 base, leaving 2 bases between the germline ends. The CDR3 region is CASSLQNTEAFF. In DNA form, the CDR3 reads TGTGCCAGCAGCTTACAGAACACTGAAGCTTTCTTT.

CDR3 protein: CASSQGGQRYNEQFF. The CDR3 region has the DNA TGCGCCAGCAGCCAAGGGGGACAGAGATACAATGAGCAGTTCTTC. The rearrangement joins TRBV4-3 to TRBJ2-1, with 7 nucleotides matching TRBD1. The CDR3 has 15 amino acids. The V segment lost 1 base and the J segment 4 bases; nucleotides outside the gene matches: 4. Per germline, CDR1 LGHNA and CDR2 YSLEER.

J is TRBJ2-3 and V is TRBV20-1; D not certain. V lost 3 bases to trimming and J lost 5 bases, with 12 bases between them. CDR1 is DFQATT and CDR2 is SNEGSKA in the germline V gene (reference sequence). The CDR3 covers 13 residues. The CDR3: CSASHLVRDTQYF. CDR3 coding DNA: TGCAGTGCTAGTCATCTAGTAAGAGATACGCAGTATTTT.

This clone was seen a few times. The CDR3 bases are TGTGCCAGCAGCCCCCCTTTTCAGGGTAGCAATCAGCCCCAGCATTTT. Protein: CASSPPFQGSNQPQHF. V usage is TRBV16 and J usage is TRBJ1-5; a possible D gene is TRBD1 (5 bases). Trimming took off 4 bases at V and 0 bases at J, with 13 bases between the two ends. The CDR3 runs to 16 residues. Per germline, CDR1 KGHSY and CDR2 FQNENV. Complete variable domain (other parts from reference TRBV16 and TRBJ1-5): GEEVAQTPKHLVRGEGQKAKLYCAPIKGHSYVFWYQQVLKNEFKFLISFQNENVFDETGMPKERFSAKCLPNSPCSLEIQATKLEDSAVYFCASSPPFQGSNQPQHFGDGTRLSIL.

This sequence joins TRBV5-8 and TRBJ2-2; 8 bases line up with TRBD2. V was clipped by 3 bases and J by 0 bases; unmatched bases: 7. The germline CDR1 and CDR2 sequences are SGHTS and YDEGEE. The CDR3 length is 17 residues. CDR3 bases: TGTGCCAGCAGCTACGGGACTAGGGGTACGAACACCGGGGAGCTGTTTTTT. Amino acids: CASSYGTRGTNTGELFF.

This chain joins TRBV28 and TRBJ2-1; 8 bases match TRBD2. J gave up 4 bases and V 6 bases, and 2 bases lay outside the gene matches. CDR3 length: 13 residues. Germline CDR1 is MDHEN and CDR2 is SYDVKM. The CDR3 nucleotides read TGTGCCAGCAGGGTAGCGGGGTACAATGAGCAGTTCTTC. Amino acids: CASRVAGYNEQFF.

This clone was observed a single time. The chain carries TRBV7-2 and TRBJ2-3, with 15 bases lining up with TRBD2. The CDR3 has 16 amino acids. V dropped 5 bases and J dropped 5; count of bases not matched to a gene: 5. CDR1 and CDR2 (germline): SGHTA, FQGNSA. The CDR3 nucleotides read TGTGCCAGCAGCACTGGACTAGCGGGGGGGATAGATACGCAGTATTTT. Encoded protein: CASSTGLAGGIDTQYF.

This clone was counted between two and nine times. The CDR3 DNA reads as TGCGCCAGCAGCCCGCCCCTAACAGGGCCTGGAAACACCATATATTTT. Residues: CASSPPLTGPGNTIYF. The chain combines TRBV5-1 with TRBJ1-3, with D tentatively TRBD1 (6 bases). This CDR3 contains 16 residues. The ends were cut back, 4 bases at V and 2 bases at J, with 16 bases in the middle. Looked up from germline, CDR1 is SGHRS and CDR2 is YFSETQ.